One and the same sample provided the 25 T cell receptor beta chains below, sequenced in a study of read filtering for tumor transcriptome and immune sequencing. From around 0.4 ug of RNA, a library with molecular barcoded alpha/delta and beta/gamma adaptors was made. One entry per CDR3 protein results from TCRdb running MiXCR on the reads. The data show about 22,000 distinct CDR3 sequences, roughly 15% seen once. Sequenced input: a population of CD138-negative cells sorted from bone marrow. The receptors shown here come from a donor at least 40 years old with multiple myeloma.

This clonotype occurred many times. V is TRBV5-1 and J is TRBJ1-5, with a weak D call TRBD1 (6 bases). Germline CDR1 is SGHRS and CDR2 is YFSETQ. Trimming cost V 4 bases and J 6 bases, with 11 bases left between them. The CDR3 length is 13 residues. The CDR3 bases are TGCGCCAGCAGCCCACAGGGAGGTCAGCCCCAGCATTTT. Its protein is CASSPQGGQPQHF. The entire variable domain, with the rest obtained from reference TRBV5-1 and TRBJ1-5, is as follows: KAGVTQTPRYLIKTRGQQVTLSCSPISGHRSVSWYQQTPGQGLQFLFEYFSETQRNKGNFPGRFSGRQFSNSRSEMNVSTLELGDSALYLCASSPQGGQPQHFGDGTRLSIL.

A few counts support this clonotype. The chain links TRBV29-1 to TRBJ1-1, with D uncertain. Trimming pared 0 bases from V and 4 bases from J, leaving 15 bases between. The germline V gene has CDR1 SQVTM and CDR2 ANQGSEA. This CDR3 contains 15 residues. The chain's CDR3 is CSVEDREPSGTEAFF. CDR3 DNA: TGCAGCGTTGAAGATAGAGAGCCCAGCGGCACTGAAGCTTTCTTT.

This clonotype was picked up a small number of times. A read error is possible here, since a much larger clone lies one base away. The missing conserved phenylalanine or tryptophan at the end of this CDR3 makes a read error likely. The rearrangement uses TRBV9 and TRBJ2-5, with D uncertain. Germline CDR1 and CDR2: SGDLS and YYNGEE. V shed 4 bases and J shed 6 bases, with 16 bases lying between them. The CDR3 consists of 14 residues. The CDR3 DNA reads as TGTGCCAGCAGCACCTTCAGTGGGGAACAGACCCAGTACCTC. It translates to CASSTFSGEQTQYL.

This clonotype appeared many times. CDR3 residues: CSVTGRSYEQYF. The CDR3, as DNA: TGCAGTGTCACCGGCAGATCCTACGAGCAGTACTTC. The genes are TRBV20-1 and TRBJ2-7, with D unclear. V was shortened by 7 bases and J by 1 base, with 11 bases between the two germline ends. This CDR3 has 12 residues. Germline CDR1 is DFQATT and CDR2 is SNEGSKA (reference sequence).

This clonotype was counted ten times or more. The V and J genes are TRBV4-1 and TRBJ1-5; D is perhaps TRBD1 (5 bases). V shed 2 bases and J shed 3 bases, with 11 bases lying between them. CDR1 MGHRA and CDR2 YSYEKL come from the germline V gene. The CDR3 is made up of 15 amino acids. DNA of the CDR3: TGCGCCAGCAGCCAACTGGGACTGCACAATCAGCCCCAGCATTTT. This translates into CASSQLGLHNQPQHF.

In its sample, this clonotype was seen many times. This rearrangement joins TRBV29-1 to TRBJ2-1; weak D call: TRBD2 (5 bases). CDR3 length: 14 amino acids. Looked up from germline, CDR1 is SQVTM and CDR2 is ANQGSEA. The germline V and J ends were trimmed by 4 bases and 4 bases, with 14 bases remaining between them. The CDR3 spells CSVGPGIKYNEQFF. CDR3 in DNA: TGCAGCGTTGGGCCCGGGATCAAATACAATGAGCAGTTCTTC.

The table lists this clonotype with a few counts. The chain links TRBV28 to TRBJ2-5, with 9 bases identical to TRBD1. From germline, CDR1 is MDHEN and CDR2 SYDVKM. The CDR3 contains 15 residues. J gave up 4 bases and V 4 bases, and 7 bases lay outside the gene matches. The chain's CDR3 is CASSWGDRVRETQYF. The CDR3 coding sequence is TGTGCCAGCAGTTGGGGGGACAGGGTTCGAGAGACCCAGTACTTC.

This clonotype has ten or more counts. The V gene is TRBV6-5, the J gene TRBJ2-1; D is possibly TRBD1 or TRBD2 (5 bases each). Trimming removed 1 base at V and 4 bases at J, with 11 bases between. CDR3 length: 15 amino acids. Germline V lookup: CDR1 MNHEY, CDR2 SVGAGI. CDR3 residues: CASSYYGALYNEQFF. The CDR3 region has the DNA TGTGCCAGCAGTTACTACGGGGCCTTATACAATGAGCAGTTCTTC.

This clonotype was recorded at least ten times. This sequence joins TRBV18 and TRBJ1-5, with 7 bases matching TRBD1. CDR3 length equals 13 residues. The V gene's germline CDR1 is KGHSH and CDR2 LQKENI. With 4 bases clipped from V and 4 bases from J, the junction kept 1 base outside the gene matches. This chain's CDR3 is CASSLDRNQPQHF. CDR3 DNA: TGTGCCAGCTCACTGGACAGGAATCAGCCCCAGCATTTT.

The sample holds a few counts of this clonotype. V usage is TRBV6-2 or TRBV6-3 and J usage is TRBJ2-1; D may be TRBD1 or TRBD2 (6 bases each). From germline, CDR1 is MNHEY and CDR2 SVGEGT. The length of the CDR3 is 14 residues. V lost 2 bases and J lost 2, with 7 bases in between. The CDR3: CASSYGGPYNEQFF. CDR3 bases: TGTGCCAGCAGTTACGGGGGGCCCTACAATGAGCAGTTCTTC.

This clonotype was observed at least ten times. One end of the junction varies from germline; a read error may be responsible. V is TRBV5-1 and J is TRBJ2-3; D remains unclear. CDR1 SGHRS and CDR2 YFSETQ come from the germline V gene. The CDR3 loop spans 12 amino acids. CDR3 residues: CASSPDTDTQYF. DNA for the CDR3: TGTGCCAGCAGCCCGGACACAGATACGCAGTATTTT.

Many counts were recorded for this clonotype. The rearrangement links TRBV5-1 to TRBJ2-7; maybe TRBD1 (5 bases). This CDR3 region has 14 residues. Per the germline V gene, CDR1 is SGHRS and CDR2 is YFSETQ. V lost 0 bases to trimming and J lost 6 bases, with 13 bases between them. CDR3 in amino acids: CASSLALDTGEQYF. The CDR3 DNA reads as TGCGCCAGCAGCTTGGCCTTAGACACAGGCGAGCAGTACTTC.

This clonotype showed up many times. This chain uses TRBV11-3 with TRBJ2-3, with D tentatively TRBD2 (6 bases). This CDR3 spans 14 amino acids. V was trimmed by 5 bases and J by 0 bases, leaving 9 bases between them. Germline-derived CDR1 and CDR2 are SGHNT and YENEEA. CDR3 in amino acids: CASSPTSSTDTQYF. DNA for the CDR3: TGTGCCAGCAGCCCGACTAGTAGCACAGATACGCAGTATTTT.

Note on this clonotype: No conserved phenylalanine or tryptophan is present at the end of the CDR3, so a read error is the likely explanation. No DNA is shown, since the ends of the CDR3 on it are uncertain; the CDR3 is the one TCRdb lists. J is TRBJ2-1 and V is TRBV29-1; the DNA was not compared with TRBD1, the D call given in the table. CDR1 and CDR2 (germline): SQVTM, ANQGSEA. Counting both end residues, the CDR3 totals 12 amino acids. The CDR3 loop is CSVAGPRNEQLC.

This clonotype has just a few counts. This chain joins TRBV20-1 and TRBJ2-7, with 9 bases lining up with TRBD1. The germline V gene has CDR1 DFQATT and CDR2 SNEGSKA (reference sequence). V shed 3 bases, J shed 3 bases, and the junction held 6 bases outside the gene matches. The CDR3 length is 14 residues. CDR3 residues: CSASSPTGGYEQYF. CDR3 nucleotide sequence: TGCAGTGCTAGTTCCCCGACAGGGGGCTACGAGCAGTACTTC.

In its sample, this clonotype was seen many times. J is TRBJ1-1 and V is TRBV10-3; 7 bases fit TRBD1. V was pared by 0 bases and J by 1 base, with 5 bases of the junction left unmatched. The CDR3 length is 16 residues. Germline CDR1 and CDR2: ENHRY and SYGVKD. The CDR3 spells CAISESRQGRNTEAFF. The DNA of the CDR3 is TGTGCCATCAGTGAGTCAAGACAGGGTCGGAACACTGAAGCTTTCTTT.

In its sample, this clonotype was seen many times. The chain recombines TRBV29-1 with TRBJ2-2; no clear D. Trimming cost V 4 bases and J 5 bases, with 8 bases left between them. The CDR3 has 12 amino acids. The germline V gene encodes CDR1 SQVTM and CDR2 ANQGSEA. The CDR3 protein is CSVGIRTGELFF. In DNA, the CDR3 is TGCAGCGTTGGAATTCGGACCGGGGAGCTGTTTTTT.

Many counts were recorded for this clonotype. The chain is built from TRBV29-1 and TRBJ2-7, with 7 bases identical to TRBD1. This CDR3 has 13 residues. The trim removed 5 bases at V and 3 bases at J, leaving 7 bases unmatched. Germline V gene data show CDR1 as SQVTM and CDR2 as ANQGSEA. The CDR3 spells CSVRQGRDYEQYF. CDR3 nucleotides: TGCAGCGTTCGACAGGGTCGTGACTACGAGCAGTACTTC.

The rearrangement links TRBV20-1 to TRBJ1-5, with D uncertain. The germline V and J ends were trimmed by 3 bases and 2 bases, with 8 bases remaining between them. This CDR3 spans 13 amino acids. CDR1 and CDR2 (germline): DFQATT, SNEGSKA (reference sequence). CDR3 sequence reads: CSARGDGNQPQHF. The CDR3 DNA is TGCAGTGCTAGGGGTGACGGCAATCAGCCCCAGCATTTT.

This clonotype was seen ten or more times. The genes are TRBV7-2 and TRBJ2-5; TRBD1 aligns across 8 bases. CDR3 length: 16 amino acids. Trimming cost V 3 bases and J 4 bases; bases outside gene matches: 10. Germline CDR1 reads SGHTA; CDR2 reads FQGNSA. Written as DNA, the CDR3 is TGTGCCAGCAGCTTTGGACAGGGAGGTTCGCGAGAGACCCAGTACTTC. Translating gives CASSFGQGGSRETQYF.

In this sample, this clonotype turned up a few times. The CDR3 spells CASSLSVRTGYGYTF. CDR3 bases: TGTGCCAGCAGTTTATCCGTTAGGACAGGCTATGGCTACACCTTC. The V and J genes are TRBV27 and TRBJ1-2; TRBD1 matches at 7 bases. V lost 0 bases, J lost 4 bases, and 5 bases stayed unmatched. Germline assignment: CDR1 MNHEY and CDR2 SMNVEV (reference sequence). The CDR3 sequence is 15 residues long.

This clonotype was observed many times. CDR3 bases: TGTGCCAGCAGGCCCCCGGAGAACACTGAAGCTTTCTTT. Translation gives CASRPPENTEAFF. The chain has TRBV6-5 and TRBJ1-1; D is undetermined. In germline, CDR1 is MNHEY, CDR2 SVGAGI. The CDR3 has 13 amino acids. With 6 bases removed from V and 1 base from J, the gap between germline ends came to 9 bases.

This clonotype was seen at least ten times. CDR3 DNA sequence: TGCGCCAGCAGCCCTGGGGACAGGGATGGCGAAAAACTGTTTTTT. Protein sequence: CASSPGDRDGEKLFF. The chain links TRBV4-1 to TRBJ1-4; 9 bases line up with TRBD1. With V trimmed by 4 bases and J by 8 bases, 8 bases remained unmatched. Looked up from germline, CDR1 is MGHRA and CDR2 is YSYEKL. CDR3 length: 15 amino acids.

This clonotype showed up many times. V and J are TRBV6-5 and TRBJ2-1; D is perhaps TRBD1 or TRBD2 (5 bases each). CDR1 is MNHEY, CDR2 SVGAGI, per germline. Trimming left V 7 bases short and J 2 bases short, with 15 bases between. The CDR3 sequence is 15 residues long. CDR3 in DNA: TGTGCCAGCACCACCGGGACCCCGACCTACAATGAGCAGTTCTTC. It translates to CASTTGTPTYNEQFF.

This clonotype was found many times. The chain joins TRBV7-2 to TRBJ1-1; D perhaps matches TRBD1 (5 bases). CDR1 SGHTA and CDR2 FQGNSA come from the germline V gene. Trimming cost V 2 bases and J 8 bases, with 18 bases left between them. The CDR3 contains 15 residues. CDR3 sequence reads: CASSLRAGELTEAFF. CDR3 nucleotides: TGTGCCAGCAGCTTAAGGGCGGGGGAGCTCACCGAAGCTTTCTTT. The full variable domain, with the rest looked up from reference TRBV7-2 and TRBJ1-1, is GAGVSQSPSNKVTEKGKDVELRCDPISGHTALYWYRQSLGQGLEFLIYFQGNSAPDKSGLPSDRFSAERTGGSVSTLTIQRTQQEDSAVYLCASSLRAGELTEAFFGQGTRLTVV.